This section outlines one TCR beta chain sequence together with its context. Its target is not known. CDR3 length: 15 amino acids. The junction had 9 bases not matched to a gene; V was cut back by 2 bases and J by 6 bases. Germline assignment: CDR1 SGHRS and CDR2 YFSETQ. This entry comes from a study of blood T cells in healthy people across ages. Study-level findings and limits: A greater number of naive CD4+ cells and higher diversity distinguished long-lived donors from aged donors.

It was with a sample-barcoded 5' primer and a J-beta primer mix that a second PCR of roughly 7 to 12 cycles was run. TCRdb analysed the 5' RACE reads with MiXCR anew, one entry per CDR3 protein. Of 920,000 or so distinct CDR3 sequences in the sample, less than 50% are singletons; the top ten hold approximately 17%. The chain recombines TRBV5-1 with TRBJ2-7; 9 positions match TRBD1. This TCR came from an older woman in good health. Input material: blood. CDR3 DNA: TGCGCCAGCAGCTTAGTACCCGGGACAGGGATCGAGCAGTACTTC. Translation: CASSLVPGTGIEQYF.